This entry concerns a single T cell receptor (beta chain). Its target antigen remains unknown. Nothing much larger sits one base from this clone, and base qualities are not available. The record originates from a study of blood T cell repertoires in COVID-19 (dated by TCRdb to 2018 to 2020). Describing the broader study: Samples from collaborators originated in the United States, Italy and Spain and spanned both the acute and convalescent phases of COVID-19. The dataset comprised deeply sampled blood TCRbeta repertoires from subjects exposed to, actively infected with, or recovered from COVID-19. The prospective study material was composed of cDNA or gDNA derived from T cells, B-cell-depleted T cells, or PBMCs. The repertoires were made available in a free public database intended to serve as a resource for research on the immune response to SARS-CoV-2. Samples came from the ongoing ImmuneRACE study (first 160 participants) plus 1,254 subjects from 6 global collaborators. Where HLA class I and class II types were available, the types were taken from metadata supplied by the sample provider, not from assay-based typing. Nearly every sample came with metadata listing a de-identified subject ID, COVID-19 status, age in years and sex. Study-wide findings and limitations: The amount of clinical and demographic metadata varied by source and participant and was provided uncurated.

TCRbeta CDR3 regions were amplified from genomic DNA using the immunoSEQ Assay, a bias-controlled multiplex PCR. Under the source paper's analysis protocol: The number of nucleated cells in each sample was estimated from the amplification of reference gene primers within the assay. To quantify the absolute abundance of each unique TCRbeta CDR3 rearrangement, sequence reads were collapsed and filtered. For each sample, productive Simpson clonality was calculated by taking the square root of Simpson's diversity index across productive rearrangements. The immuneACCESS repertoire file appears here via TCRdb, limited to in-frame rearrangements. These files lack a portion of the clones; in checked studies, under half of the deficit traces to unresolved V genes, and the cause of the others is not known. The V and J calls and clone size were taken over from that table, and D and trimming were inferred from the DNA. The sample table contains approximately 47,000 clones; only one count was recorded for roughly 88% of them. 2.1% of the sample goes to the ten largest clones.

Reading the germline V gene gives CDR1 MGHDK and CDR2 SYGVNS. The CDR3 numbers 13 residues from cysteine through phenylalanine. The only DNA kept is the CDR3, 39 bases in frame from the first base. V drops 11 bases and J drops 4 bases, leaving 17 bases in between. Each collaborating institution followed its own protocols to collect whole blood in K2EDTA tubes. For TCRbeta analysis, collaborators shipped samples in one of three forms: frozen whole blood, isolated PBMCs, or DNA extracted from either of those sample types. Recombination linked TRBV25-1 to TRBJ1-1, and possibly TRBD1, on 6 matching bases. The sample comprised peripheral blood. The TCR originated in a woman in her fifties or sixties with acute or convalescent COVID-19. The CDR3 protein is CASSLSRGTEAFF. The nucleotide sequence reads TGTGCCTCGTCCCTTAGCAGGGGCACTGAAGCTTTCTTT.